Below, 22 T cell receptor beta chains from the same sample are listed, as sequenced in a study of cytomegalovirus exposure and HLA in healthy donors (TCRdb year 2017). The method was the immunoSEQ multiplex PCR assay. TCRdb's version of the immuneACCESS table is confined to in-frame rearrangements and falls short of the full clone set. An unresolved V gene accounts for under half of the shortfall where checked; the remainder is of unknown origin. This sample has approximately 100,000 clones in its table, and around 90% of those were observed once. The top ten clones comprise 1.8% of the sample. The specimen sequenced was PBMCs. The receptors derive from a woman between 18 and 30 years old in good health and CMV-seropositive.

The chain combines TRBV5-8 with TRBJ1-6; D is possibly TRBD1 (5 bases). The CDR3 length is 15 residues. In germline, CDR1 is SGHTS, CDR2 YDEGEE. V gave up 0 bases and J gave up 7 bases, with 11 bases separating them. The CDR3 bases are TGTGCCAGCAGCTTGGAGGGCAGGGCAAATTCACCCCTCCACTTT. It specifies CASSLEGRANSPLHF.

J is TRBJ1-1 and V is TRBV9; a weak D match, TRBD1 (6 bases). This CDR3 contains 15 residues. Germline loops: CDR1 SGDLS, CDR2 YYNGEE. V was trimmed by 3 bases and J by 0 bases, leaving 12 bases between them. The CDR3 DNA sequence: TGTGCCAGCAGCGAAAGCGGACAGCTGAACACTGAAGCTTTCTTT. The encoded protein is CASSESGQLNTEAFF.

The chain is built from TRBV6-5 and TRBJ2-2; possible D gene TRBD1, 5 bases. Germline V CDR1 and CDR2: MNHEY, SVGAGI. The CDR3 consists of 14 residues. Deletions cut 2 bases from V and 10 bases from J, with 14 bases between. The CDR3 region is CASSYGQGLEELFF. The CDR3 DNA reads TGTGCCAGCAGTTACGGTCAGGGCCTAGAGGAGCTGTTTTTT.

V usage is TRBV4-1 and J usage is TRBJ1-3; no clear D gene. The CDR3 spans 13 residues. Trimming stripped 0 bases from V and 5 bases from J, with 5 bases between. Germline V gene sequence: CDR1 MGHRA, CDR2 YSYEKL. Here the CDR3 reads CASSQDWRNTIYF. The CDR3 nucleotides are TGCGCCAGCAGCCAAGATTGGCGAAACACCATATATTTT.

The CDR3 DNA sequence: TGTGCCAGCAGCTTGGCCTCACAGGGCGGCCTTCTCCACTTT. It encodes CASSLASQGGLLHF. The chain couples TRBV7-2 to TRBJ1-6; D is perhaps TRBD1 (6 bases). The CDR3 length is 14 residues. Germline-derived CDR1 and CDR2 are SGHTA and FQGNSA. The ends were cut back, 3 bases at V and 16 bases at J, with 19 bases in the middle.

This clone has more than one count but fewer than ten. The rearrangement uses TRBV7-9 and TRBJ2-2; 7 bases are a match to TRBD1. Unmatched junction bases numbered 5, after V lost 3 bases and J lost 4 bases. The V gene's germline CDR1 is SEHNR and CDR2 FQNEAQ (reference sequence). This CDR3 is built from 15 residues. Here the CDR3 reads CASSFLTGVTGELFF. For the CDR3, the DNA is TGTGCCAGCAGCTTCTTAACAGGGGTCACCGGGGAGCTGTTTTTT.

The chain is built from TRBV7-2 and TRBJ1-3; a possible D gene is TRBD1 (5 bases). Between the trimmed V and J ends, which lost 1 base and 4 bases, there was a span of 11 bases. Germline CDR1 is SGHTA and CDR2 is FQGNSA. CDR3 length: 15 residues. DNA for the CDR3: TGTGCCAGCAGCTTAGTCTACAGGCCAGGAAACACCATATATTTT. It translates to CASSLVYRPGNTIYF. Variable domain in full (rest from reference TRBV7-2 and TRBJ1-3): GAGVSQSPSNKVTEKGKDVELRCDPISGHTALYWYRQSLGQGLEFLIYFQGNSAPDKSGLPSDRFSAERTGGSVSTLTIQRTQQEDSAVYLCASSLVYRPGNTIYFGEGSWLTVV.

The chain joins TRBV18 to TRBJ1-1, with 7 positions matching TRBD1. Germline V gene data show CDR1 as KGHSH and CDR2 as LQKENI. Trimming took 4 bases from V and 3 from J; bases not matched to a gene: 8. The length of the CDR3 is 15 residues. CDR3 protein: CASSQRTGGDTEAFF. The CDR3 nucleotides are TGTGCCAGCTCACAACGGACAGGTGGAGACACTGAAGCTTTCTTT.

V is TRBV29-1 and J is TRBJ1-2; TRBD1 might be the D (6 bases). CDR3 size: 13 residues. Looked up from germline, CDR1 is SQVTM and CDR2 is ANQGSEA. V was clipped by 5 bases and J by 0 bases, with 10 bases between them. CDR3 amino acids: CSVLTGSNYGYTF. The DNA of the CDR3 is TGCAGCGTTCTAACAGGGTCTAACTATGGCTACACCTTC. The variable domain in full, with the rest retrieved from reference TRBV29-1 and TRBJ1-2, is SAVISQKPSRDICQRGTSLTIQCQVDSQVTMMFWYRQQPGQSLTLIATANQGSEATYESGFVIDKFPISRPNLTFSTLTVSNMSPEDSSIYLCSVLTGSNYGYTFGSGTRLTVV.

The rearrangement uses TRBV4-1 and TRBJ2-7; TRBD2 might be the D (6 bases). Germline assignment: CDR1 MGHRA and CDR2 YSYEKL. This CDR3 contains 15 residues. Trimming pared 2 bases from V and 0 bases from J, leaving 11 bases between. This CDR3 reads CASSQQETSSYEQYF. In nucleotides, the CDR3 is TGCGCCAGCAGCCAACAAGAGACTAGCTCCTACGAGCAGTACTTC.

CDR3 sequence reads: CASTPRGQGINYGYTF. CDR3 bases: TGTGCCAGTACCCCCAGAGGACAGGGTATCAACTATGGCTACACCTTC. The chain employs TRBV19 and TRBJ1-2; 8 bases map to TRBD1. V lost 7 bases to trimming and J lost 2 bases; unmatched junction nucleotides: 12. Germline CDR1 and CDR2: LNHDA and SQIVND (reference sequence). CDR3 length: 16 residues. Looking up the rest from reference TRBV19 and TRBJ1-2 gives the full variable domain: DGGITQSPKYLFRKEGQNVTLSCEQNLNHDAMYWYRQDPGQGLRLIYYSQIVNDFQKGDIAEGYSVSREKKESFPLTVTSAQKNPTAFYLCASTPRGQGINYGYTFGSGTRLTVV.

This CDR3 is CASARWQGSTDTQYF. In DNA form, the CDR3 reads TGTGCCAGCGCGAGATGGCAGGGTAGCACAGATACGCAGTATTTT. V is TRBV6-5 and J is TRBJ2-3; D may be TRBD1 (5 bases). Germline CDR1 MNHEY, CDR2 SVGAGI. The V end lost 8 bases, the J end lost 0 bases, and 15 bases lay between the germline ends. The length of the CDR3 is 15 residues.

This clone was recorded only once. One junction end does not reproduce the germline sequence, and a read error may be involved. V usage is TRBV27 and J usage is TRBJ2-1; 12 nucleotides align to TRBD2. The CDR3 consists of 17 residues. The germline V gene has CDR1 MNHEY and CDR2 SMNVEV (reference sequence). DNA for the CDR3: TGTGCCAGCAGTCTATCTAGCGGGGGGGCTCGGTACAATGAGCAGTTCTTC. It translates to CASSLSSGGARYNEQFF.

The chain carries TRBV2 and TRBJ1-5; 8 bases agree with TRBD1. After removal of 7 bases from V and 0 bases from J, the junction contained 5 bases not matched to a gene. The CDR3 has 15 amino acids. Per the germline V gene, CDR1 is SNHLY and CDR2 is FYNNEI. CDR3 sequence reads: CASNMGQASNQPQHF. CDR3 in DNA: TGTGCCAGCAACATGGGACAGGCTAGCAATCAGCCCCAGCATTTT.

This chain links TRBV15 with TRBJ1-3; 7 bases align to TRBD1. The V segment lost 1 base and the J segment 5 bases; nucleotides outside the gene matches: 11. This CDR3 region has 17 residues. From germline, CDR1 is LNHNV and CDR2 YYDKDF (reference sequence). The CDR3 nucleotides read TGTGCCACCAGCAGAGGTACAGGGGATCTTGGAAGAAACACCATATATTTT. This sequence encodes CATSRGTGDLGRNTIYF.

The chain uses TRBV28 and TRBJ2-5; a possible D gene is TRBD1 (6 bases). V shed 2 bases and J shed 4 bases, with 14 bases lying between them. Germline V gene lookup returns CDR1 MDHEN and CDR2 SYDVKM. The CDR3 runs 15 residues. The CDR3 DNA reads TGTGCCAGCAGTTTAGGAAACAGGGAGACAGAGACCCAGTACTTC. Protein sequence: CASSLGNRETETQYF.

The chain is built from TRBV5-4 and TRBJ1-2, with TRBD1 matching over 7 bases. The ends lost 1 base at V and 3 bases at J; junction bases unmatched: 6. CDR3 length: 15 residues. Germline CDR1 and CDR2: SGHNT and YYREEE (reference sequence). CDR3 loop: CASSLRGQTYYGYTF. CDR3 coding DNA: TGTGCCAGCAGCTTGAGGGGACAGACCTACTATGGCTACACCTTC.

This clone occurred once. This chain links TRBV6-7 with TRBJ1-2, with TRBD1 matching 7 bases. TRBV6-7 is classed as an ORF, of uncertain function. J gave up 4 bases and V 7 bases, and 12 bases lay outside the gene matches. This CDR3 has 15 residues. CDR3 sequence: CASTRPPGQLYGYTF. CDR3 in DNA: TGTGCCAGCACTCGCCCACCGGGACAGCTCTATGGCTACACCTTC.

V gene TRBV14 combines with J gene TRBJ2-5, with 7 bases aligning to TRBD1. J was trimmed by 4 bases and V by 3 bases; bases with no gene match: 11. The CDR3 extends over 16 amino acids. Germline lookup yields CDR1 SGHDN and CDR2 FVKESK. In DNA form, the CDR3 reads TGTGCCAGCAGCCACCTCCCGACAGGGTTTCGAGAGACCCAGTACTTC. Amino acids: CASSHLPTGFRETQYF.

The J gene is TRBJ2-7, the V gene TRBV29-1, with D tentatively TRBD1 (5 bases). The CDR3 runs 14 residues. CDR1 SQVTM and CDR2 ANQGSEA come from the germline V gene. Between the trimmed V and J ends, which lost 4 bases and 6 bases, there was a span of 19 bases. CDR3 DNA sequence: TGCAGCGTTGTTCCTTTGCAGGGATTCCGCGAGCAGTACTTC. Amino acids: CSVVPLQGFREQYF.

This clone was counted a single time. The rearrangement joins TRBV6-1 to TRBJ1-4; D is unresolved. V lost 6 bases, J lost 2 bases, and 10 bases lay in between. The CDR3 is made up of 14 amino acids. Germline V gene lookup returns CDR1 MNHNS and CDR2 SASEGT. The CDR3 region has the DNA TGTGCCAGCAGCCCGGGTGCCACTAATGAAAAACTGTTTTTT. This codes for CASSPGATNEKLFF.

The V and J genes are TRBV7-9 and TRBJ2-5; 10 bases are shared with TRBD1. CDR3 length: 17 amino acids. Trimming removed 4 bases from V and 4 bases from J; junction bases left unmatched: 12. Germline CDR1 and CDR2: SEHNR and FQNEAQ (reference sequence). CDR3 nucleotides: TGTGCCAGCAGCTACCGCGGGACAGGGGAGGCGGGAGAGACCCAGTACTTC. It is translated as CASSYRGTGEAGETQYF.